This T cell receptor (beta chain) was identified in a study of long-term antiretroviral therapy in people with HIV. Turning to this clone: Its antigen is not known.

Whole-study findings and limits: Every time point showed a repertoire led by clones expanded before ART. No data on ART adherence, viral resistance or therapy changes. Post-ART, diversity grew, though it stayed under transplant donor control levels.

The CDR3 is 15 amino acids. The germline V and J ends were trimmed by 4 bases and 5 bases, with 17 bases remaining between them. Germline CDR1 reads MNHEY; CDR2 reads SMNVEV (reference sequence). Sequencing relied on immunoSEQ assay v3.0, run at survey level. Libraries were prepared by immunoSEQ multiplex PCR; TCRdb keeps only in-frame clonotypes and omits some of them. This sample has 25,000 to 35,000 clones; roughly 84% occur once, and the top ten carry around 4.7%. The TCR comes from a woman aged 30 to 39 with HIV. This specimen was unsorted PBMCs, taken 0.8 years after starting antiretroviral therapy. The chain joins TRBV27 to TRBJ1-1, with D maybe TRBD1 (5 bases). CDR3 loop: CASSSRGLGKTEAFF. The DNA of the CDR3 is TGTGCCAGCAGTTCGCGGGGCCTAGGGAAGACTGAAGCTTTCTTT.